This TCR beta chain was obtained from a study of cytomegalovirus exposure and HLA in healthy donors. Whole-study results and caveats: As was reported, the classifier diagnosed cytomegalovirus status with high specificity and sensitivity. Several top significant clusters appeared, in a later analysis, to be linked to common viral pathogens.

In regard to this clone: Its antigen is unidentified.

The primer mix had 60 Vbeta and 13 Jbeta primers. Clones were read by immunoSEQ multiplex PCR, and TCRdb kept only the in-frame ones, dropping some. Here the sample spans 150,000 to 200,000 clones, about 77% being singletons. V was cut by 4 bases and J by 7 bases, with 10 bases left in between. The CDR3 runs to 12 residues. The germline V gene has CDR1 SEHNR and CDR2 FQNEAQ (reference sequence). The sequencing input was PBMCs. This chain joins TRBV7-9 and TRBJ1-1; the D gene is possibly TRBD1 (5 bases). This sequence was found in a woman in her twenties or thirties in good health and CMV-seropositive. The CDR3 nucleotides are TGTGCCAGCAGCTCTCAGGGAGGTGAAGCTTTCTTT. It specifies CASSSQGGEAFF.